The sample holds a few counts of the clone carrying this T cell receptor (beta chain). Its antigen is currently unknown. This entry comes from a study of regulatory T cells in long-lasting Graves disease. Study outcomes and limitations: Those with persistent Graves' had less TCR diversity than newly diagnosed patients. There were preferences for TRBV28, TRBJ1-2 and TRBJ2-5 in persistent disease.

The CDR3 has 12 amino acids. The germline gives CDR1 MNHEY, CDR2 SVGEGT. Trimming cost V 2 bases and J 7 bases, with 5 bases left between them. Arm-PCR of CDR3 regions and iRepertoire HTBI primers were used to build TCR beta libraries. MiXCR, run by TCRdb on the multiplex PCR reads, gives a single entry per CDR3 protein. The repertoire consists of 700,000 or so distinct CDR3 sequences, with roughly 30% occurring once and the leading ten covering around 42%. Time point noted: persistent/refractory GD, antithyroid drugs over 5 years with positive TRAb. There was RNA extracted from PBMCs, and the TCR library was made from it. Diagnosis followed American Thyroid Association guidelines for Graves' disease. Tubes containing EDTA received approximately 8.7 milliliters of drawn peripheral blood.

The chain recombines TRBV6-2 or TRBV6-3 with TRBJ1-4; D unresolved. The sequencing used peripheral blood mononuclear cells (PBMCs), collected when the disease was refractory, from a patient treated with antithyroid drugs. This sequence originates from a female donor with Graves disease. The CDR3 nucleotides read TGTGCCAGCAGTTACGGACTTGAAAAACTGTTTTTT. It yields the protein CASSYGLEKLFF.